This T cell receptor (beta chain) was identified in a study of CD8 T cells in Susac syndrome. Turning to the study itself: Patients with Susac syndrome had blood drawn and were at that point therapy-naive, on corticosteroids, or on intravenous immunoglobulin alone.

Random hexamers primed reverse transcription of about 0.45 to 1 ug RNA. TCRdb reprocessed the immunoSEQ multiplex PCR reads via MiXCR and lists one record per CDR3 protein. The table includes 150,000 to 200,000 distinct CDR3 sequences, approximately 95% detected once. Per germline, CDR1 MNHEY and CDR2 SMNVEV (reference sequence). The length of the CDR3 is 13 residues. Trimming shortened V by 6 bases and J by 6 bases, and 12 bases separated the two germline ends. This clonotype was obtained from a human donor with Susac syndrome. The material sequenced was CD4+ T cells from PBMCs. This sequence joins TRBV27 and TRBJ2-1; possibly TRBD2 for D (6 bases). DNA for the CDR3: TGTGCCAGCAGCGATCCCGGGGGCAATGAGCAGTTCTTC. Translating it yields CASSDPGGNEQFF.